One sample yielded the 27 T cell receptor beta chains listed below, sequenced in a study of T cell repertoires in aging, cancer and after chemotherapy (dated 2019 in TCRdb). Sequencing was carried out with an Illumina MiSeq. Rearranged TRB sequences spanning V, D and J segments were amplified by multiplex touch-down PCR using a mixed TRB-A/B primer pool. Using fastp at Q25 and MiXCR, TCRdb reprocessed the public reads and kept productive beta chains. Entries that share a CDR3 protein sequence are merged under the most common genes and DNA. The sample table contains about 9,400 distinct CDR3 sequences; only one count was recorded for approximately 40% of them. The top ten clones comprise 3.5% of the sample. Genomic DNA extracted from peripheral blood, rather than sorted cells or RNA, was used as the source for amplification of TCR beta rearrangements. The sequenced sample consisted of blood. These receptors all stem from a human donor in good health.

CDR3 residues: CASSQFGQGHGYTF. The CDR3 coding sequence is TGTGCCAGCAGCCAATTTGGACAGGGACATGGCTACACCTTC. The chain employs TRBV13 and TRBJ1-2, with 8 bases lining up with TRBD1. CDR1 and CDR2 from the germline V gene are PRHDT and FYEKMQ (reference sequence). V dropped 5 bases and J dropped 6; count of bases not matched to a gene: 8. This CDR3 contains 14 residues.

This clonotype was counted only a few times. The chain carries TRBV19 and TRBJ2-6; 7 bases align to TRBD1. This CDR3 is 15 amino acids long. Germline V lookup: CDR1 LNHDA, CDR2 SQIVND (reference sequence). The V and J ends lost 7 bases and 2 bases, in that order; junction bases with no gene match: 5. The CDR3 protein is CASNPQGAGANVLTF. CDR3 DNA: TGTGCCAGTAACCCCCAGGGGGCTGGGGCCAACGTCCTGACTTTC.

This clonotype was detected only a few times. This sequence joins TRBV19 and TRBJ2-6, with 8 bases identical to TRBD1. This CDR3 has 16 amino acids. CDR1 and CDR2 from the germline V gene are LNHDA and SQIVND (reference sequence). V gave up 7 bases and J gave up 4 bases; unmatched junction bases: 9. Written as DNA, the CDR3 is TGTGCCAGTAAATCAACAGGGACAGGCGGGGCCAACGTCCTGACTTTC. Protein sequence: CASKSTGTGGANVLTF.

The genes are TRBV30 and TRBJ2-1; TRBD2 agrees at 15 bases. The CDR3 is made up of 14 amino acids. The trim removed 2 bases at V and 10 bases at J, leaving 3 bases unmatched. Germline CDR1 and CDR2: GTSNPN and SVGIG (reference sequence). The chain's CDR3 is CAWSPGLAGGEQFF. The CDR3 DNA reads TGTGCCTGGAGTCCGGGACTAGCGGGAGGCGAGCAGTTCTTC.

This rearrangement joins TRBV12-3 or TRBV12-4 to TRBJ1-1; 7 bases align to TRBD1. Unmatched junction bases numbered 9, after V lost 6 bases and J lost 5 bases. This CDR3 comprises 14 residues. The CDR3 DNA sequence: TGTGCCAGCAGGCCGACAGGGAGGGTAACTGAAGCTTTCTTT. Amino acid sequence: CASRPTGRVTEAFF.

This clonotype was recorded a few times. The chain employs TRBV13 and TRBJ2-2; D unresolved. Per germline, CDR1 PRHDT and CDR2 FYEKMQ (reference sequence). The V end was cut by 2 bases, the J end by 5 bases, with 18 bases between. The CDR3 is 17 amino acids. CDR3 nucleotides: TGTGCCAGCAGCTTACGCCACCGCAGAACCCCAACCGGGGAGCTGTTTTTT. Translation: CASSLRHRRTPTGELFF.

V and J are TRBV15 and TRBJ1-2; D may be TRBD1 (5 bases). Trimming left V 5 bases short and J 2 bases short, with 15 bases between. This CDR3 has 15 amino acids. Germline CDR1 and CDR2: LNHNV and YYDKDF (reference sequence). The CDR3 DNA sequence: TGTGCCACCAGCGGCTGGGACGATCTGAACTATGGCTACACCTTC. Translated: CATSGWDDLNYGYTF. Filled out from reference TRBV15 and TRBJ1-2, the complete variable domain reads DAMVIQNPRYQVTQFGKPVTLSCSQTLNHNVMYWYQQKSSQAPKLLFHYYDKDFNNEADTPDNFQSRRPNTSFCFLDIRSPGLGDTAMYLCATSGWDDLNYGYTFGSGTRLTVV.

The DNA for the CDR3 is TGTGCCAGCAGTACATCCTTCCTAGGCCCCTGGGACCATCAGCCCCAGCATTTT. It specifies CASSTSFLGPWDHQPQHF. The V and J genes are TRBV6-5 and TRBJ1-5, with D tentatively TRBD1 (5 bases). Trimming took off 5 bases at V and 5 bases at J, with 25 bases between the two ends. CDR3 length: 18 amino acids. CDR1 is MNHEY and CDR2 is SVGAGI in the germline V gene.

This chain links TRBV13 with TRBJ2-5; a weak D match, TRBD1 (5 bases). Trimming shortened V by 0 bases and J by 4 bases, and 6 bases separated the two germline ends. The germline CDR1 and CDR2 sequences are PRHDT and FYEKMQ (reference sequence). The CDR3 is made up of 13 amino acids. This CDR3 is CASSLGGPETQYF. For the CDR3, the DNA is TGTGCCAGCAGCTTAGGGGGGCCAGAGACCCAGTACTTC.

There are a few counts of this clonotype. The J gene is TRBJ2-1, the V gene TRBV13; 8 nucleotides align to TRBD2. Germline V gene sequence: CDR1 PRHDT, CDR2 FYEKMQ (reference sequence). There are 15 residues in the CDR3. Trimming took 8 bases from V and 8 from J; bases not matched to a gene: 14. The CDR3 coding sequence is TGTGCCAGCGCAAAAGGACTAGCACATCGCGATGAGCAGTTCTTC. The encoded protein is CASAKGLAHRDEQFF.

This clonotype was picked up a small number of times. The CDR3 protein is CASRWGESPLHF. CDR3 DNA: TGTGCCAGCAGGTGGGGAGAATCACCCCTCCACTTT. V gene TRBV12-3 or TRBV12-4 combines with J gene TRBJ1-6; D not certain. Trimming took off 6 bases at V and 10 bases at J, with 10 bases between the two ends. The CDR3 totals 12 residues.

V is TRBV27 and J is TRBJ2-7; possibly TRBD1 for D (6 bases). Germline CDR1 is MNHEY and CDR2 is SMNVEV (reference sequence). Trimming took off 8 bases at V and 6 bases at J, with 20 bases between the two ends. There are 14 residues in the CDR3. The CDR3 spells CASGISRQVSEQYF. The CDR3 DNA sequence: TGTGCCAGCGGAATTTCCCGACAGGTCTCCGAGCAGTACTTC.

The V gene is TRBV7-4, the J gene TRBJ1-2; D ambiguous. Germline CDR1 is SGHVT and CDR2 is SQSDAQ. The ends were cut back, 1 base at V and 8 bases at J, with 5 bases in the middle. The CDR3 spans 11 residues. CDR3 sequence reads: CASSLEWGYTF. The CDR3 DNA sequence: TGTGCCAGCAGCTTAGAATGGGGCTACACCTTC.

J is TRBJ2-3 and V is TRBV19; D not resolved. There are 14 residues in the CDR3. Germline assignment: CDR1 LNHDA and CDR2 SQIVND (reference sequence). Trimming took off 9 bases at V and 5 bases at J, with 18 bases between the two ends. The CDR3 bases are TGTGCCAGCCAGAAGGTGGGGATAAGAGATACGCAGTATTTT. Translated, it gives CASQKVGIRDTQYF.

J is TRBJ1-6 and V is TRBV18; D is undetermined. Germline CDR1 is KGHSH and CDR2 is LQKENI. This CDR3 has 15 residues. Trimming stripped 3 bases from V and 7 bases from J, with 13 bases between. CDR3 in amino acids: CASSPVQKLNSPLHF. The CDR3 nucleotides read TGTGCCAGCTCACCCGTCCAGAAACTAAATTCACCCCTCCACTTT.

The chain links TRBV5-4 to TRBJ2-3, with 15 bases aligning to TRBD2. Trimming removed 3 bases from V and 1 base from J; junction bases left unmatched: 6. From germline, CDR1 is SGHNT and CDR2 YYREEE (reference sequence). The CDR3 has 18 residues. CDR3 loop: CASSSGLAGGMCTDTQYF. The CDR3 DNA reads TGTGCCAGCAGCTCTGGACTAGCGGGGGGGATGTGCACAGATACGCAGTATTTT.

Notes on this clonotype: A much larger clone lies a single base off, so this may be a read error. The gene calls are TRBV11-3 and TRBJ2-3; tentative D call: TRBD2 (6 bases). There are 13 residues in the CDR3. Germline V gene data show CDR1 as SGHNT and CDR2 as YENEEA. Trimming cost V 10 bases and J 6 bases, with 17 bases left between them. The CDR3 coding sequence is TGTGCCAACAGACACGCCGGGGGTGATACGCAGTATTTT. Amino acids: CANRHAGGDTQYF.

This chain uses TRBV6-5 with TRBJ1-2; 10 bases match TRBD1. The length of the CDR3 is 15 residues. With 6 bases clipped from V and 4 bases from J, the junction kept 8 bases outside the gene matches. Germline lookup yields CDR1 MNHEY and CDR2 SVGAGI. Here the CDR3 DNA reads TGTGCCAGCAGCTCCGACAGGGGGCATGTCTATGGCTACACCTTC. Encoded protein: CASSSDRGHVYGYTF.

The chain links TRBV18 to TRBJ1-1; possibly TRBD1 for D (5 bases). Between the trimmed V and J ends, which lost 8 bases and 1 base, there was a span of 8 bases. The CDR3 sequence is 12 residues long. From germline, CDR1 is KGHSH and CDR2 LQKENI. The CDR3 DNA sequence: TGTGCCAGCGGGGGGAGGAACACTGAAGCTTTCTTT. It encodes CASGGRNTEAFF. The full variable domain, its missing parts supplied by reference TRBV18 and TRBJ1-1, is NAGVMQNPRHLVRRRGQEARLRCSPMKGHSHVYWYRQLPEEGLKFMVYLQKENIIDESGMPKERFSAEFPKEGPSILRIQQVVRGDSAAYFCASGGRNTEAFFGQGTRLTVV.

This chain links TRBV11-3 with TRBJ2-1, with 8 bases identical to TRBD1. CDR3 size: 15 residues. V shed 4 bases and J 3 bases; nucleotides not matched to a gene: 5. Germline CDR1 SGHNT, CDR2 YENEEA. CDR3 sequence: CASSYQTGDYNEQFF. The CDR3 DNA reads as TGTGCCAGCAGCTACCAGACAGGGGACTACAATGAGCAGTTCTTC.

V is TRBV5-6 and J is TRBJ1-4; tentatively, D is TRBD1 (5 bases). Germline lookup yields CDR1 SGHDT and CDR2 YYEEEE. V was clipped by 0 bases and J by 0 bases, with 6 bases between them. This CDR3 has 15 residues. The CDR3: CASSLGGTTNEKLFF. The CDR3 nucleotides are TGTGCCAGCAGCTTGGGGGGGACAACTAATGAAAAACTGTTTTTT.

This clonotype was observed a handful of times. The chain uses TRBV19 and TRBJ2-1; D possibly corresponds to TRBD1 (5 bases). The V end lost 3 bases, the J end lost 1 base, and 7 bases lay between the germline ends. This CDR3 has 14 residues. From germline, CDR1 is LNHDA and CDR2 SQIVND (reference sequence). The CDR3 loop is CASSIAGSYNEQFF. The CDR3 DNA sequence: TGTGCCAGTAGTATCGCAGGGTCCTACAATGAGCAGTTCTTC.

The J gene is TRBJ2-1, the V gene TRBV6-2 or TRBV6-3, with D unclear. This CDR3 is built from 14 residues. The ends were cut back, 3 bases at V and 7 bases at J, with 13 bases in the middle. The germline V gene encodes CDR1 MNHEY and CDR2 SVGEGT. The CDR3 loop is CASSYTQWDNEQFF. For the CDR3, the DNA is TGTGCCAGCAGTTATACACAGTGGGATAATGAGCAGTTCTTC.

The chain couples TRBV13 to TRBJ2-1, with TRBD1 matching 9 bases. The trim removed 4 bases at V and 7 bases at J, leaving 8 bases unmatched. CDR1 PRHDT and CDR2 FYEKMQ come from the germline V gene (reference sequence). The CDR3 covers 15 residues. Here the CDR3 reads CASSSGQGVMNEQFF. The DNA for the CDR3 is TGTGCCAGCAGCTCGGGACAGGGTGTTATGAATGAGCAGTTCTTC.

CDR3 amino acids: CASSLGYWDRGETQYF. The CDR3 coding sequence is TGTGCCAGCAGCTTAGGCTATTGGGACAGAGGAGAGACCCAGTACTTC. The rearrangement uses TRBV11-2 and TRBJ2-5; 7 bases agree with TRBD1. Germline V gives CDR1 SGHAT, CDR2 FQNNGV. V was clipped by 1 base and J by 4 bases; unmatched bases: 9. This CDR3 contains 16 residues.

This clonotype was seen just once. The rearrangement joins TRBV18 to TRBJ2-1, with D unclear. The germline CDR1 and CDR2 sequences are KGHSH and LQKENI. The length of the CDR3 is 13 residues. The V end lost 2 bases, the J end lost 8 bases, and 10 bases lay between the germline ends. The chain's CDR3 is CASSPDSRYEQFF. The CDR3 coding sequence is TGTGCCAGCTCACCAGACTCTCGCTATGAGCAGTTCTTC.

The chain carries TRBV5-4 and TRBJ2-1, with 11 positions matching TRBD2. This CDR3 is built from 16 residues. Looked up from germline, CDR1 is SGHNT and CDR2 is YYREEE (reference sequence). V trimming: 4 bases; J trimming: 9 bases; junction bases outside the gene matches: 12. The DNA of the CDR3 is TGTGCCAGCAGCCCCACCTTTAGCGGGGGGGCCCGTGAGCAGTTCTTC. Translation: CASSPTFSGGAREQFF. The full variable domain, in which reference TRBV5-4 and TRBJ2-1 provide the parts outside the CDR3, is ETGVTQSPTHLIKTRGQQVTLRCSSQSGHNTVSWYQQALGQGPQFIFQYYREEENGRGNFPPRFSGLQFPNYSSELNVNALELDDSALYLCASSPTFSGGAREQFFGPGTRLTVL.